This TCR beta chain was recovered during a study of graft-versus-host responses after intestinal transplantation. The wider study: Transplants were multivisceral, liver-intestinal, or isolated intestinal. Uniformly, recipients were administered anti-thymocyte globulin induction with subsequent tacrolimus and steroids for two to three years.

On this clone: Its antigen is not identified.

TCRdb's copy holds only in-frame clones and misses some; the assay was immunoSEQ multiplex PCR. The sample has about 90,000 clones, 94% seen once. Germline V lookup: CDR1 SNHLY, CDR2 FYNNEI. The CDR3 is made up of 12 amino acids. Unmatched junction bases numbered 5, after V lost 7 bases and J lost 6 bases. This sequence was found in a human donor who was the organ donor for an intestinal transplant. Specimen: unstimulated CD4+ T cells sorted from spleen or lymph node cells, collected before transplant. V and J are TRBV2 and TRBJ1-1; 7 bases are shared with TRBD1. The CDR3 DNA reads as TGTGCCAGCAACCGACAGGGCGCTGAAGCTTTCTTT. Amino acid sequence: CASNRQGAEAFF.